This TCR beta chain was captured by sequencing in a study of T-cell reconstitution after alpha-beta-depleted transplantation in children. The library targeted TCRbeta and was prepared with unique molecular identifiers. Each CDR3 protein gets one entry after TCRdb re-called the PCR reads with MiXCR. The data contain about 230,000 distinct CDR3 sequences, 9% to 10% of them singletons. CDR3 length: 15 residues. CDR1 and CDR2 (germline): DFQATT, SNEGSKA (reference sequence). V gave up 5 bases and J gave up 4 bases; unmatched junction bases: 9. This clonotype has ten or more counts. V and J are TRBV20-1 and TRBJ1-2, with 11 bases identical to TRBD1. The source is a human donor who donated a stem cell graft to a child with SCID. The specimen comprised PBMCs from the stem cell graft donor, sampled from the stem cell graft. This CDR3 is CSAVSGTGGGYGYTF. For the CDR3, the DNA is TGCAGTGCTGTTTCCGGGACAGGGGGAGGCTATGGCTACACCTTC.